The 10 T cell receptor delta chains listed next were all sequenced from one sample in a study of gamma delta lymphoproliferative disorders and STAT genes. TCRdb reanalysed the multiplex PCR reads via CATT. Here the sample spans about 1,200 delta-chain clones, more than 1.2% being singletons. Genomic DNA from isolated PBMCs served as the sequencing template. The sample was blood. The receptors stem from a human donor in good health.

Only a few counts were recorded for this clone. A read error likely explains why the TCRdb protein, taken from a much larger clone, differs from this DNA's translation at residue 6; the protein shown is translated from the DNA. The chain joins TRDV1 to TRDJ1; 10 nucleotides align to TRDD3. This CDR3 has 25 amino acids. V lost 5 bases to trimming and J lost 0 bases; unmatched junction nucleotides: 33. Germline lookup yields CDR1 TSWWSYY and CDR2 QGS. The CDR3 protein is CALGSLPDAAFYKFDWGMYTDKLIF. DNA for the CDR3: TGTGCTCTTGGGTCCTTGCCCGACGCGGCCTTCTACAAATTTGACTGGGGGATGTACACCGATAAACTCATCTTT.

A remark on this clone: This likely traces to a read error, being one base from a far larger clone. The sample carries other DNA sequences with the same CDR3. This chain connects TRDV2 to TRDJ3, with 9 bases fitting TRDD3. CDR1 and CDR2 (germline): GEAIGNYY, EKD. The CDR3 length is 21 residues. Unmatched junction bases numbered 19, after V lost 5 bases and J lost 3 bases. CDR3 region: CACVGIPILGDWCWDTRQMFF. The DNA of the CDR3 is TGTGCCTGTGTAGGTATCCCCATTCTGGGGGATTGGTGCTGGGACACCCGACAGATGTTTTTC.

There are a few counts of this clone. The translation of this DNA and the TCRdb protein of a much larger clone differ at residue 17, probably owing to a read error; the protein shown here is translated from the DNA. The chain uses TRDV1 and TRDJ1, with 7 bases lining up with TRDD3. CDR1 and CDR2 from the germline V gene are TSWWSYY and QGS. The length of the CDR3 is 21 residues. Here the CDR3 reads CALGERGFLLTGDSYTNKLIF. CDR3 DNA sequence: TGTGCTCTTGGGGAACGAGGCTTTCTCCTTACTGGGGATTCGTACACCAATAAACTCATCTTT.

About this clone: TCRdb assigns this DNA the protein of a much larger clone, which departs from its translation at residue 3; this likely reflects a read error, and the protein shown comes from translating the DNA. The CDR3 nucleotides are TGTGCCTCTATGATGGGGGATAAAGGCGGTAAACTCATCTTT. Its translation is CASMMGDKGGKLIF. J is TRDJ1 and V is TRDV3; TRDD3 matches 9 bases. Losses at the gene ends were 4 bases for V and 7 bases for J; bases not matched to a gene: 13. The CDR3 contains 14 residues. The germline gives CDR1 TVYSNPD, CDR2 GDNSRS (reference sequence).

A remark on this clone: TCRdb has a much larger clone's protein, which differs at residue 18 from the translation of this DNA, likely because of a read error; what is shown is the protein translated from the DNA. CDR3 protein: CALGEIPHLHTRTGISIADKLIF. CDR3 nucleotides: TGTGCTCTTGGGGAAATCCCTCACCTACACACCCGGACTGGAATTTCTATTGCCGATAAACTCATCTTT. The chain is built from TRDV1 and TRDJ1, with D perhaps assigned TRDD2 or TRDD3 (5 bases each). V was trimmed by 2 bases and J by 3 bases, leaving 37 bases between them. CDR1 is TSWWSYY and CDR2 is QGS in the germline V gene. The CDR3 is 23 residues long.

This clone was seen a handful of times. This DNA's translation differs at residue 19 from TCRdb's protein, which comes from a much larger clone; a read error is likely, and the protein shown is translated from the DNA. V usage is TRDV1 and J usage is TRDJ1, with D maybe TRDD2 (9 bases). CDR3 size: 23 residues. With 2 bases removed from V and 6 bases from J, the gap between germline ends came to 40 bases. The germline CDR1 and CDR2 sequences are TSWWSYY and QGS. The chain's CDR3 is CALGEASFLRLQSRDTRTNKLIF. The CDR3 DNA reads TGTGCTCTTGGGGAAGCTTCCTTCCTACGTCTCCAGAGTCGGGATACGAGGACCAATAAACTCATCTTT.

The table lists this clone with a few counts. A read error is the likely source, as a far larger clone sits one nucleotide away. Other nucleotide sequences in the sample specify the same CDR3. This rearrangement joins TRDV1 to TRDJ1, with 8 bases identical to TRDD3. CDR1 and CDR2 from the germline V gene are TSWWSYY and QGS. With V trimmed by 0 bases and J by 2 bases, 17 bases remained unmatched. The CDR3 is made up of 20 amino acids. The CDR3 coding sequence is TGTGCTCTTGGGGAACTCCCCTTCGGACTACTGGGGGTCTATACCGATAAACTCATCTTT. It yields the protein CALGELPFGLLGVYTDKLIF.

This clone was counted between two and nine times. A read error likely explains why the TCRdb protein, taken from a much larger clone, differs from this DNA's translation at residue 15; the protein shown is translated from the DNA. This rearrangement joins TRDV1 to TRDJ1; D is possibly TRDD1 (6 bases). The length of the CDR3 is 19 residues. Trimming shortened V by 2 bases and J by 6 bases, and 28 bases separated the two germline ends. Looked up from germline, CDR1 is TSWWSYY and CDR2 is QGS. The CDR3 is CALGEITFLKYWSINKLIF. The CDR3, as DNA: TGTGCTCTTGGGGAAATCACTTTCCTGAAATACTGGAGTATCAATAAACTCATCTTT.

This clone occurred many times. The likely explanation is a read error, given a far larger clone one base away. The rearrangement uses TRDV2 and TRDJ1; 11 positions match TRDD3. CDR1 and CDR2 (germline): GEAIGNYY, EKD. CDR3 size: 18 residues. CDR3 coding DNA: TGTGCCCGTGACTTTCGTACGTACTGGGGGATAGGTGGCGATAAACTCATCTTT. Translating it yields CARDFRTYWGIGGDKLIF.

This clone was found a few times. A read error is the likely source, as a far larger clone sits one nucleotide away. Distinct nucleotide sequences in the sample also encode this CDR3. This sequence joins TRDV1 and TRDJ1; 12 nucleotides line up with TRDD3. CDR1 TSWWSYY and CDR2 QGS come from the germline V gene. The CDR3 has 21 residues. The DNA for the CDR3 is TGTGCCCTTGGGGAACTTCGTTCCTACGCTGGGGGATACGAGCACACCGATAAACTCATCTTT. Protein sequence: CALGELRSYAGGYEHTDKLIF.